Following are 31 T cell receptor beta chains from one sample sequenced in a study of long-term antiretroviral therapy in people with HIV. Running of the v3.0 immunoSEQ assay took place at survey level. Sequenced by immunoSEQ multiplex PCR; TCRdb stores in-frame clones only, minus some. The repertoire holds approximately 13,000 clones, around 80% seen once, with nearly 20% in the top ten. The sequenced sample was unsorted PBMCs, obtained 1.3 years before starting antiretroviral therapy. All receptors come from a man in his forties or fifties with HIV.

The genes are TRBV7-2 and TRBJ1-5, with 9 positions matching TRBD1. The CDR3 sequence is 15 residues long. Trimming took 5 bases from V and 6 from J; bases not matched to a gene: 8. CDR1 is SGHTA and CDR2 is FQGNSA in the germline V gene. The CDR3 is CASSPQGAHTQPQHF. The CDR3 DNA follows: TGTGCCAGCAGCCCACAGGGGGCGCACACTCAGCCCCAGCATTTT. The whole variable domain, filled in from reference TRBV7-2 and TRBJ1-5, reads GAGVSQSPSNKVTEKGKDVELRCDPISGHTALYWYRQSLGQGLEFLIYFQGNSAPDKSGLPSDRFSAERTGGSVSTLTIQRTQQEDSAVYLCASSPQGAHTQPQHFGDGTRLSIL.

This chain joins TRBV18 and TRBJ2-1, with D perhaps given as TRBD1 or TRBD2 (5 bases each). Per the germline V gene, CDR1 is KGHSH and CDR2 is LQKENI. V lost 5 bases and J lost 7, with 6 bases in between. This CDR3 is built from 11 residues. Written as DNA, the CDR3 is TGTGCCAGCTCATGGGGGAATGAGCAGTTCTTC. Translated, it gives CASSWGNEQFF.

In the case of this clone: An end of the junction differs from the germline gene, which may be a read error. The DNA of the CDR3 is TGTGCCAGCAGTGAAGGGGGAACCTACCATGAGCAGTTCTTC. Residues: CASSEGGTYHEQFF. The chain employs TRBV2 and TRBJ2-1; D remains unclear. This CDR3 region has 14 residues. The V gene's germline CDR1 is SNHLY and CDR2 FYNNEI. Together with reference TRBV2 and TRBJ2-1, the CDR3 gives the full variable domain: EPEVTQTPSHQVTQMGQEVILRCVPISNHLYFYWYRQILGQKVEFLVSFYNNEISEKSEIFDDQFSVERPDGSNFTLKIRSTKLEDSAMYFCASSEGGTYHEQFFGPGTRLTVL.

This chain links TRBV6-5 with TRBJ1-2, with a weak D call TRBD1 (5 bases). V dropped 2 bases and J dropped 8 bases, with 18 bases sitting between them. CDR1 is MNHEY, CDR2 SVGAGI, per germline. The CDR3 runs to 15 residues. Here the CDR3 reads CASSYSVRVDGGYTF. CDR3 coding DNA: TGTGCCAGCAGTTACAGCGTCAGGGTGGATGGAGGCTACACCTTC.

The rearrangement uses TRBV6-1 and TRBJ2-2; 7 bases agree with TRBD2. The CDR3 extends over 15 amino acids. Germline assignment: CDR1 MNHNS and CDR2 SASEGT. V was pared by 4 bases and J by 5 bases, with 7 bases of the junction left unmatched. CDR3 loop: CASSVGLAVTGELFF. The CDR3 DNA follows: TGTGCCAGCAGTGTCGGGCTAGCGGTAACCGGGGAGCTGTTTTTT.

The gene calls are TRBV5-8 and TRBJ2-7; D is possibly TRBD2 (5 bases). CDR3 length: 14 residues. The germline V gene has CDR1 SGHTS and CDR2 YDEGEE. V lost 4 bases to trimming and J lost 2 bases, with 13 bases between them. CDR3 in DNA: TGTGCCAGCAGCCCGCGGGCAGGAGCCTACGAGCAGTACTTC. This translates into CASSPRAGAYEQYF. Variable domain in full (rest from reference TRBV5-8 and TRBJ2-7): EAGVTQSPTHLIKTRGQQATLRCSPISGHTSVYWYQQALGLGLQFLLWYDEGEERNRGNFPPRFSGRQFPNYSSELNVNALELEDSALYLCASSPRAGAYEQYFGPGTRLTVT.

This chain links TRBV5-1 with TRBJ1-2, with D possibly being TRBD1 (5 bases). V lost 4 bases and J 7 bases, leaving 20 bases between the germline ends. This CDR3 spans 15 amino acids. The germline V gene has CDR1 SGHRS and CDR2 YFSETQ. DNA for the CDR3: TGCGCCAGCAGCCTATCCGGGACCGCCGGGAGTGGCTACACCTTC. Translating it yields CASSLSGTAGSGYTF.

This sequence joins TRBV18 and TRBJ1-2, with D perhaps matching TRBD1 (5 bases). Trimming pared 4 bases from V and 2 bases from J, leaving 14 bases between. This CDR3 is built from 15 residues. From germline, CDR1 is KGHSH and CDR2 LQKENI. The CDR3 nucleotides are TGTGCCAGCTCACTCCTACCGACAGAGAACTATGGCTACACCTTC. Its translation: CASSLLPTENYGYTF.

The chain carries TRBV4-1 and TRBJ1-6, with 11 bases lining up with TRBD1. J lost 4 bases, V lost 1 base, and 3 bases had no gene match. CDR1 and CDR2 from the germline V gene are MGHRA and YSYEKL. The CDR3 covers 17 residues. The CDR3 nucleotides are TGCGCCAGCAGCCAAGGGACAGGGGGCAGATATAATTCACCCCTCCACTTT. Encoded protein: CASSQGTGGRYNSPLHF.

The chain joins TRBV9 to TRBJ2-1; D not resolved. This CDR3 is 12 amino acids long. CDR1 SGDLS and CDR2 YYNGEE come from the germline V gene. V gave up 0 bases and J gave up 5 bases, with 3 bases separating them. The CDR3 coding sequence is TGTGCCAGCAGCGTAGAGGACAATGAGCAGTTCTTC. This codes for CASSVEDNEQFF.

This clone is a singleton in its sample. V usage is TRBV7-9 and J usage is TRBJ2-3; 12 nucleotides match TRBD2. This CDR3 is 16 amino acids long. CDR1 and CDR2 (germline): SEHNR, FQNEAQ (reference sequence). Trimming removed 6 bases from V and 4 bases from J; junction bases left unmatched: 8. The DNA of the CDR3 is TGTGCCAGCAGAGCACTAGCGGGGGGAGAAGCAGATACGCAGTATTTT. Encoded protein: CASRALAGGEADTQYF.

This clone was recorded once. The genes are TRBV15 and TRBJ2-7; 7 nucleotides align to TRBD2. CDR1 LNHNV and CDR2 YYDKDF come from the germline V gene (reference sequence). Trimming at V came to 3 bases and at J to 0 bases, leaving 2 bases not matched to a gene. The CDR3 runs 14 residues. The CDR3 protein is CATSRRESSYEQYF. CDR3 DNA sequence: TGTGCCACCAGCAGGCGGGAGAGCTCCTACGAGCAGTACTTC.

V usage is TRBV11-2 and J usage is TRBJ2-3; no definite D call. Trimming cost V 0 bases and J 4 bases, with 8 bases left between them. Germline V gives CDR1 SGHAT, CDR2 FQNNGV. The length of the CDR3 is 14 residues. The CDR3, as DNA: TGTGCCAGCAGCTTAGAATCCTGGGCAGATACGCAGTATTTT. Translated, it gives CASSLESWADTQYF.

The chain links TRBV4-1 to TRBJ2-1; TRBD1 matches at 8 bases. CDR3 size: 16 residues. In germline, CDR1 is MGHRA, CDR2 YSYEKL. V lost 4 bases and J lost 3; bases outside the gene matches: 8. The CDR3 coding sequence is TGCGCCAGCAGCCGCCTCAGGGGGCAGAACTACAATGAGCAGTTCTTC. Amino acids: CASSRLRGQNYNEQFF.

V usage is TRBV29-1 and J usage is TRBJ2-5; 8 bases fit TRBD1. This CDR3 has 14 residues. The germline gives CDR1 SQVTM, CDR2 ANQGSEA. The V gene end was trimmed by 2 bases and the J gene end by 1 base; junction bases not matched to a gene: 3. Here the CDR3 DNA reads TGCAGCGTTGAATCAGGGGGCAGCCAAGAGACCCAGTACTTC. Protein product: CSVESGGSQETQYF. The entire variable domain, with the rest obtained from reference TRBV29-1 and TRBJ2-5, is as follows: SAVISQKPSRDICQRGTSLTIQCQVDSQVTMMFWYRQQPGQSLTLIATANQGSEATYESGFVIDKFPISRPNLTFSTLTVSNMSPEDSSIYLCSVESGGSQETQYFGPGTRLLVL.

This chain uses TRBV15 with TRBJ1-5; D gene uncertain. V was trimmed by 5 bases and J by 6 bases, leaving 11 bases between them. The CDR3 totals 13 residues. CDR1 LNHNV and CDR2 YYDKDF come from the germline V gene (reference sequence). Written as DNA, the CDR3 is TGTGCCACCAGCGCGACTGTTGGTCAGCCCCAGCATTTT. Translated: CATSATVGQPQHF.

The gene calls are TRBV7-9 and TRBJ1-3, with D possibly TRBD1 on 6 matching bases. The CDR3 is made up of 15 amino acids. The ends were cut back, 5 bases at V and 1 base at J, with 12 bases in the middle. Germline-derived CDR1 and CDR2 are SEHNR and FQNEAQ (reference sequence). CDR3: CASSPPGQSGNTIYF. CDR3 nucleotide sequence: TGTGCCAGCAGCCCCCCGGGACAATCTGGAAACACCATATATTTT.

J is TRBJ1-4 and V is TRBV11-2, with 7 bases matching TRBD1. The V gene's germline CDR1 is SGHAT and CDR2 FQNNGV. There are 15 residues in the CDR3. V gave up 5 bases and J gave up 4 bases; unmatched junction bases: 7. CDR3 amino acids: CASSPLTGNNEKLFF. CDR3 coding DNA: TGTGCCAGCAGCCCCCTGACAGGGAATAATGAAAAACTGTTTTTT.

The chain has TRBV10-3 and TRBJ2-7; possibly TRBD1 for D (6 bases). Trimming stripped 2 bases from V and 2 bases from J, with 10 bases between. In germline, CDR1 is ENHRY, CDR2 SYGVKD. The CDR3 runs 14 residues. The CDR3 loop reads CAISEGRQAYEQYF. The DNA for the CDR3 is TGTGCCATCAGTGAGGGACGACAGGCCTACGAGCAGTACTTC.

The V and J genes are TRBV18 and TRBJ1-4; unclear D gene. The germline V gene encodes CDR1 KGHSH and CDR2 LQKENI. V was cut by 1 base and J by 9 bases, with 9 bases left in between. CDR3 length: 13 amino acids. This CDR3 reads CASSPQALQKLFF. DNA for the CDR3: TGTGCCAGCTCACCACAAGCCCTCCAAAAACTGTTTTTT.

The chain is built from TRBV18 and TRBJ1-2; TRBD1 matches 8 bases. The V and J ends lost 3 bases and 4 bases, in that order; junction bases with no gene match: 7. The CDR3 consists of 15 residues. Per the germline V gene, CDR1 is KGHSH and CDR2 is LQKENI. The CDR3 nucleotides are TGTGCCAGCTCACCCTTATCAGGGGGCGGCTATGGCTACACCTTC. This translates into CASSPLSGGGYGYTF.

This chain uses TRBV4-1 with TRBJ1-1; D gene ambiguous. Trimming removed 0 bases from V and 6 bases from J, with 14 bases in between. The germline gives CDR1 MGHRA, CDR2 YSYEKL. This CDR3 spans 15 amino acids. The CDR3 DNA is TGCGCCAGCAGCCAAGATTCGCTATGGGCCTCTGAAGCTTTCTTT. This encodes CASSQDSLWASEAFF.

The rearrangement joins TRBV5-1 to TRBJ1-1, with TRBD1 matching 7 bases. Germline-derived CDR1 and CDR2 are SGHRS and YFSETQ. The CDR3 consists of 14 residues. J was trimmed by 4 bases and V by 6 bases; bases with no gene match: 9. CDR3 protein: CASTSQGGSTEAFF. As DNA, the CDR3 is TGCGCCAGCACATCCCAGGGGGGCAGCACTGAAGCTTTCTTT.

The rearrangement links TRBV18 to TRBJ2-7, with D unresolved. The V gene's germline CDR1 is KGHSH and CDR2 LQKENI. Trimming took 3 bases from V and 0 from J, leaving 9 bases between them. This CDR3 is 14 amino acids long. CDR3: CASSPRPASYEQYF. DNA for the CDR3: TGTGCCAGCTCACCGCGGCCCGCCTCCTACGAGCAGTACTTC.

The rearrangement uses TRBV6-5 and TRBJ1-2; maybe TRBD1 (5 bases). V lost 1 base and J lost 8, with 11 bases in between. The CDR3 covers 13 residues. CDR1 is MNHEY, CDR2 SVGAGI, per germline. The CDR3 coding sequence is TGTGCCAGCAGTTACTTCGGGGGGGACGGCTACACCTTC. Protein sequence: CASSYFGGDGYTF.

The chain joins TRBV7-9 to TRBJ2-7, with 7 nucleotides matching TRBD1. The V and J ends lost 6 bases and 3 bases, in that order; junction bases with no gene match: 14. This CDR3 is built from 16 residues. Germline V lookup: CDR1 SEHNR, CDR2 FQNEAQ (reference sequence). CDR3 nucleotide sequence: TGTGCCAGCAGTCCGGGACAGTGGGGTTGGGGCTACGAGCAGTACTTC. Its protein product is CASSPGQWGWGYEQYF.

The chain links TRBV4-2 to TRBJ2-1, with D possibly matching TRBD1 (5 bases). The CDR3 consists of 16 residues. CDR1 and CDR2 (germline): LGHNA, YNFKEQ. V was pared by 0 bases and J by 6 bases, with 15 bases between. CDR3 residues: CASSQDWAGKSNEQFF. CDR3 in DNA: TGTGCCAGCAGCCAAGATTGGGCAGGGAAGAGCAATGAGCAGTTCTTC.

J is TRBJ2-7 and V is TRBV29-1; TRBD1 aligns across 7 bases. With 4 bases clipped from V and 2 bases from J, the junction kept 5 bases outside the gene matches. Germline V gives CDR1 SQVTM, CDR2 ANQGSEA. This CDR3 contains 13 residues. The DNA for the CDR3 is TGCAGCGTTGTAGGGACAGCCACCTACGAGCAGTACTTC. This codes for CSVVGTATYEQYF.

J is TRBJ2-7 and V is TRBV18; D gene unclear. This CDR3 comprises 14 residues. V was cut by 4 bases and J by 4 bases, with 14 bases left in between. Germline assignment: CDR1 KGHSH and CDR2 LQKENI. CDR3 sequence (DNA): TGTGCCAGCTCACAGAACTACCAACAATACGAGCAGTACTTC. Protein: CASSQNYQQYEQYF.

The V and J genes are TRBV9 and TRBJ2-4; 14 bases are shared with TRBD2. Trimming cost V 3 bases and J 3 bases; bases outside gene matches: 14. This CDR3 contains 20 residues. The V gene's germline CDR1 is SGDLS and CDR2 YYNGEE. CDR3 loop: CASSADWTSGGPERKNIQYF. CDR3 sequence (DNA): TGTGCCAGCAGCGCAGACTGGACTAGCGGGGGGCCCGAACGCAAAAACATTCAGTACTTC.

The V call is TRBV5-1, the J call TRBJ2-5; 12 bases are shared with TRBD1. Germline values: CDR1 SGHRS, CDR2 YFSETQ. The CDR3 runs to 14 residues. Unmatched junction bases numbered 4, after V lost 5 bases and J lost 5 bases. The CDR3: CASSSGQGAETQYF. The CDR3 DNA follows: TGCGCCAGCAGTTCGGGACAGGGGGCTGAGACCCAGTACTTC.